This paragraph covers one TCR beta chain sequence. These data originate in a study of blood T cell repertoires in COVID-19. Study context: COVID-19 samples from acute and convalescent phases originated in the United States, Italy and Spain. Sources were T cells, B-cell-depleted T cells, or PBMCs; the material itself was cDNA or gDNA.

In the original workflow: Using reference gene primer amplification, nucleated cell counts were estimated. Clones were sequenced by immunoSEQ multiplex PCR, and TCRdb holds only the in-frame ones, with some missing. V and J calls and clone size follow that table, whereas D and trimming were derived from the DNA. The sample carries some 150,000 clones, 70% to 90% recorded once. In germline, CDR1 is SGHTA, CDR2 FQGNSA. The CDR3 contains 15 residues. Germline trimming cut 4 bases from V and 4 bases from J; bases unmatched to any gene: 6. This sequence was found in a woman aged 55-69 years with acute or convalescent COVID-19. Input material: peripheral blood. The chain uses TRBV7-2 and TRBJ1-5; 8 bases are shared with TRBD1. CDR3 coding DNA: TGTGCCAGCAGCTCGGACAGGGTGTCAAATCAGCCCCAGCATTTT. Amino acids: CASSSDRVSNQPQHF.